This passage covers 19 T cell receptor beta chains from one sample sequenced in a study of blood T cell repertoires in COVID-19. Libraries were prepared by immunoSEQ multiplex PCR; TCRdb keeps only in-frame clonotypes and omits some of them. The repertoire holds just over 150,000 clones, with 92% as singletons. The specimen sequenced was peripheral blood. All receptors derive from a young man with COVID-19, enrolled during active disease.

This clone has only a few counts. The chain recombines TRBV6-5 with TRBJ1-6, with D possibly matching TRBD1 (5 bases). Per the germline V gene, CDR1 is MNHEY and CDR2 is SVGAGI. V lost 0 bases and J 5 bases, leaving 8 bases between the germline ends. The CDR3 consists of 15 residues. CDR3 amino acids: CASSYSEGHNSPLHF. The CDR3 DNA sequence: TGTGCCAGCAGTTACTCGGAGGGGCATAATTCACCCCTCCACTTT.

This chain links TRBV5-6 with TRBJ1-2; no firm D call. In germline, CDR1 is SGHDT, CDR2 YYEEEE. The CDR3 is made up of 13 amino acids. Trimming cost V 0 bases and J 2 bases, with 5 bases left between them. DNA of the CDR3: TGTGCCAGCAGCTTGGGGCGGAACTATGGCTACACCTTC. Translated, it gives CASSLGRNYGYTF.

The J gene is TRBJ2-1, the V gene TRBV19; a possible D gene is TRBD2 (6 bases). This CDR3 comprises 14 residues. The V and J ends lost 4 bases and 6 bases respectively, with 13 bases between them. The germline V gene encodes CDR1 LNHDA and CDR2 SQIVND (reference sequence). CDR3 region: CASSRGDLTNEQFF. DNA for the CDR3: TGTGCCAGTAGTAGGGGGGACTTGACCAATGAGCAGTTCTTC.

J is TRBJ1-1 and V is TRBV7-2, with D tentatively TRBD1 (5 bases). This CDR3 is built from 15 residues. The V gene lost 0 bases and the J gene lost 0 bases, with 8 bases spanning the gap. CDR1 and CDR2 from the germline V gene are SGHTA and FQGNSA. In DNA form, the CDR3 reads TGTGCCAGCAGCTTAGCTTCAGGGCTGAACACTGAAGCTTTCTTT. Its translation: CASSLASGLNTEAFF.

The J gene is TRBJ1-1, the V gene TRBV5-5; D is unclear. The CDR3 is 10 residues long. Germline V lookup: CDR1 SGHKS, CDR2 YYEKEE (reference sequence). V dropped 8 bases and J dropped 5 bases, with 7 bases sitting between them. The CDR3 sequence: CASRETEAFF. The CDR3 nucleotides read TGTGCCAGTCGAGAAACTGAAGCTTTCTTT.

CDR3 DNA sequence: TGTGCCAGCAGTTTATCAGCAGGGTATCAGCCCCAGCATTTT. This gives the protein CASSLSAGYQPQHF. V and J are TRBV27 and TRBJ1-5; possible D gene TRBD1, 5 bases. Germline V gene sequence: CDR1 MNHEY, CDR2 SMNVEV (reference sequence). The CDR3 is 14 residues long. Trimming pared 0 bases from V and 5 bases from J, leaving 8 bases between.

The sample holds one count of this clone. The rearrangement links TRBV4-1 to TRBJ1-5, with a possible D match to TRBD1 (6 bases). Deletions cut 0 bases from V and 6 bases from J, with 6 bases between. CDR1 MGHRA and CDR2 YSYEKL come from the germline V gene. The CDR3 runs to 13 residues. The DNA of the CDR3 is TGCGCCAGCAGCCAAGACAGGGGTCAGCCCCAGCATTTT. This gives the protein CASSQDRGQPQHF.

The J gene is TRBJ1-2, the V gene TRBV19, with 8 bases that match TRBD1. The germline V gene has CDR1 LNHDA and CDR2 SQIVND (reference sequence). The J segment lost 3 bases and the V segment lost 5 bases, leaving 5 bases of the junction unmatched. CDR3 size: 14 residues. This chain's CDR3 is CASSLPTGDYGYTF. CDR3 bases: TGTGCCAGTAGTCTACCGACAGGGGACTATGGCTACACCTTC.

The chain combines TRBV28 with TRBJ2-1; D is possibly TRBD2 (6 bases). Germline V gene data show CDR1 as MDHEN and CDR2 as SYDVKM. CDR3 length: 12 amino acids. V shed 6 bases and J shed 12 bases, with 15 bases lying between them. The CDR3 loop reads CASSPPGGGQFF. CDR3 bases: TGTGCCAGCAGCCCCCCCGGGGGAGGGCAGTTCTTC.

V gene TRBV2 combines with J gene TRBJ2-1, with 8 nucleotides matching TRBD1. The ends lost 3 bases at V and 7 bases at J; junction bases unmatched: 2. In germline, CDR1 is SNHLY, CDR2 FYNNEI. The CDR3 runs 13 residues. CDR3 residues: CASSDRGQNEQFF. Written as DNA, the CDR3 is TGTGCCAGCAGTGACAGGGGGCAAAATGAGCAGTTCTTC.

This rearrangement joins TRBV6-5 to TRBJ2-1; TRBD1 aligns across 8 bases. The CDR3 runs 16 residues. Germline CDR1 reads MNHEY; CDR2 reads SVGAGI. The V gene end was trimmed by 4 bases and the J gene end by 8 bases; junction bases not matched to a gene: 13. The CDR3 DNA reads TGTGCCAGCAGTTCAATGGAAGGGACAGGAAGGGATGAGCAGTTCTTC. Its protein product is CASSSMEGTGRDEQFF.

The rearrangement links TRBV6-5 to TRBJ1-1; D is uncertain. The CDR3 is made up of 14 amino acids. The V gene's germline CDR1 is MNHEY and CDR2 SVGAGI. V lost 2 bases and J 1 base, leaving 8 bases between the germline ends. The CDR3 sequence is CASSYNGGNTEAFF. CDR3 bases: TGTGCCAGCAGTTACAATGGAGGGAACACTGAAGCTTTCTTT.

The rearrangement uses TRBV2 and TRBJ1-2; 7 bases are a match to TRBD1. This CDR3 region has 15 residues. J lost 4 bases, V lost 11 bases, and 16 bases had no gene match. Germline assignment: CDR1 SNHLY and CDR2 FYNNEI. CDR3 residues: CASFPGGQPLYGYTF. The CDR3 region has the DNA TGTGCCTCCTTCCCCGGGGGACAGCCGCTCTATGGCTACACCTTC.

This clone was counted a single time. The J gene is TRBJ1-2, the V gene TRBV6-6, with D maybe TRBD1 (6 bases). This CDR3 is 15 amino acids long. The V and J ends lost 2 bases and 5 bases respectively, with 15 bases between them. In germline, CDR1 is MNHNY, CDR2 SVGAGI (reference sequence). The CDR3: CASSYPTVRGYGYTF. The CDR3 DNA reads as TGTGCCAGCAGTTACCCCACGGTGAGGGGGTATGGCTACACCTTC.

This chain connects TRBV6-2 or TRBV6-3 to TRBJ2-7, with D tentatively TRBD1 (5 bases). This CDR3 has 16 residues. The V end lost 0 bases, the J end lost 2 bases, and 14 bases lay between the germline ends. CDR1 and CDR2 (germline): MNHEY, SVGEGT. The CDR3 sequence: CASSYSSLDIAYEQYF. CDR3 in DNA: TGTGCCAGCAGTTACTCGAGTCTGGACATCGCCTACGAGCAGTACTTC.

This chain joins TRBV2 and TRBJ2-7; perhaps TRBD1 as D (5 bases). Germline loops: CDR1 SNHLY, CDR2 FYNNEI. CDR3 length: 12 amino acids. V was trimmed by 6 bases and J by 4 bases, leaving 10 bases between them. CDR3 loop: CASSEQGYEQYF. The CDR3 DNA reads TGTGCCAGCAGCGAGCAGGGATACGAGCAGTACTTC.

The chain combines TRBV28 with TRBJ1-5; maybe TRBD1 (6 bases). CDR3 length: 14 residues. The V gene lost 6 bases and the J gene lost 6 bases, with 15 bases spanning the gap. The V gene's germline CDR1 is MDHEN and CDR2 SYDVKM. The CDR3 loop is CASSTGGLSQPQHF. Written as DNA, the CDR3 is TGTGCCAGCAGCACCGGGGGGCTCAGTCAGCCCCAGCATTTT.

V gene TRBV7-2 combines with J gene TRBJ1-1; no clear D. The CDR3 is 14 residues long. Germline V gives CDR1 SGHTA, CDR2 FQGNSA. The ends were cut back, 5 bases at V and 0 bases at J, with 10 bases in the middle. The CDR3 DNA is TGTGCCAGCAGCCTTACGAGGTTGAACACTGAAGCTTTCTTT. It is translated as CASSLTRLNTEAFF.

The chain has TRBV4-1 and TRBJ1-1, with D hard to call. From germline, CDR1 is MGHRA and CDR2 YSYEKL. The CDR3 runs 14 residues. Trimming pared 4 bases from V and 1 base from J, leaving 10 bases between. In DNA form, the CDR3 reads TGCGCCAGCAGCCTGTCTTACGGGAACACTGAAGCTTTCTTT. Residues: CASSLSYGNTEAFF.